This T cell receptor beta chain appears in the sequencing data of a study of blood T cell repertoires in COVID-19. Turning to the study itself: PBMCs, B-cell-depleted T cells, or T cells provided the cDNA or gDNA that made up the material.

Sequenced by immunoSEQ multiplex PCR; TCRdb stores in-frame clones only, minus some. The repertoire holds more than 200,000 clones, around four fifths seen once, with more than 8% in the top ten. J was trimmed by 2 bases and V by 7 bases; bases with no gene match: 5. Germline CDR1 reads SNHLY; CDR2 reads FYNNEI. The length of the CDR3 is 15 residues. This TCR derives from a woman aged 45 to 65 with acute or convalescent COVID-19. What was sequenced was peripheral blood. The rearrangement links TRBV2 to TRBJ2-6, with TRBD1 matching 7 bases. CDR3 loop: CASIMQGAGANVLTF. CDR3 sequence (DNA): TGTGCCAGCATTATGCAGGGGGCTGGGGCCAACGTCCTGACTTTC.